What follows are 27 T cell receptor beta chains derived from one specimen sequenced in a study of T cells in localized non-small cell lung cancer. This table comes from immunoSEQ multiplex PCR, and its TCRdb copy is limited to in-frame clones, with some not included. The sample consists of 59,000 or so clones, more than 85% of them appearing once. Sequenced here: peripheral blood, sampled before any cancer treatment. The source is a man aged 40-75 years with stage I lung adenocarcinoma.

Notes on this clone: At one of its ends the junction is not consistent with the germline gene, which may arise from a read error. The J gene is TRBJ2-5, the V gene TRBV7-7; D may correspond to TRBD1 or TRBD2 (5 bases each). Germline V gene sequence: CDR1 SSHAT, CDR2 FNYEAQ (reference sequence). CDR3 length: 15 residues. The CDR3 DNA reads as TGTGCTAGCAGCTTAGCGTTAGGGGTCCAAGAGACCCAGTACTTC. Its translation: CASSLALGVQETQYF.

CDR3 DNA sequence: TGTGCCAGCAGTTTTCGGGCGTACAATGAGCAGTTCTTC. Its translation: CASSFRAYNEQFF. The chain carries TRBV5-8 and TRBJ2-1; the D is unclear. CDR1 is SGHTS and CDR2 is YDEGEE in the germline V gene. The CDR3 loop spans 13 amino acids. Trimming removed 5 bases from V and 4 bases from J, with 10 bases in between.

The rearrangement joins TRBV20-1 to TRBJ2-5; D unresolved. CDR3 length: 10 residues. Germline V gene lookup returns CDR1 DFQATT and CDR2 SNEGSKA (reference sequence). Trimming cost V 4 bases and J 7 bases, with 7 bases left between them. DNA for the CDR3: TGCAGTGCTATTTACGGGACCCAGTACTTC. Amino acids: CSAIYGTQYF.

The V call is TRBV4-3, the J call TRBJ1-4; TRBD1 is a possible D gene (5 bases). Per the germline V gene, CDR1 is LGHNA and CDR2 is YSLEER. CDR3 length: 15 amino acids. V gave up 0 bases and J gave up 4 bases, with 9 bases separating them. Here the CDR3 reads CASSQEAQVNEKLFF. The CDR3 bases are TGCGCCAGCAGCCAAGAGGCACAGGTTAATGAAAAACTGTTTTTT.

V gene TRBV5-4 combines with J gene TRBJ1-2; tentatively, D is TRBD1 (6 bases). The CDR3 extends over 14 amino acids. Germline assignment: CDR1 SGHNT and CDR2 YYREEE (reference sequence). V was pared by 0 bases and J by 5 bases, with 11 bases between. CDR3 DNA: TGTGCCAGCAGCTTGGCGGGGGCGAGATATGGCTACACCTTC. It encodes CASSLAGARYGYTF.

The chain recombines TRBV5-5 with TRBJ2-7; 10 nucleotides align to TRBD1. The V segment lost 7 bases and the J segment 5 bases; nucleotides outside the gene matches: 6. The CDR3 covers 13 residues. Germline V gene lookup returns CDR1 SGHKS and CDR2 YYEKEE (reference sequence). The CDR3 here is CASATGGIDEQYF. CDR3 bases: TGTGCCAGCGCGACAGGGGGCATCGACGAGCAGTACTTC.

Remarks on this clone: At one boundary the junction diverges from the germline segment, which might be a read error. The V call is TRBV7-2, the J call TRBJ2-7; D may correspond to TRBD1 or TRBD2 (5 bases each). This CDR3 has 14 amino acids. The germline CDR1 and CDR2 sequences are SGHTA and FQGNSA. The CDR3 region has the DNA TGTGCCAGCACCTTAAGGGACGGGTCCTACGAGCAGTACTTC. Protein: CASTLRDGSYEQYF.

This chain joins TRBV7-6 and TRBJ2-1; D not resolved. Germline lookup yields CDR1 SGHVS and CDR2 FNYEAQ. V was clipped by 2 bases and J by 5 bases, with 4 bases between them. The CDR3 totals 12 residues. The CDR3 is CASSLLDNEQFF. The CDR3 bases are TGTGCCAGCAGCTTACTCGACAATGAGCAGTTCTTC.

V is TRBV30 and J is TRBJ2-7; no clear D gene. Germline V gene lookup returns CDR1 GTSNPN and CDR2 SVGIG (reference sequence). Trimming shortened V by 5 bases and J by 3 bases, and 8 bases separated the two germline ends. The CDR3 covers 11 residues. CDR3: CAWALYYEQYF. In nucleotides, the CDR3 is TGTGCCTGGGCCCTGTACTACGAGCAGTACTTC.

This rearrangement joins TRBV28 to TRBJ2-7; D not resolved. Germline assignment: CDR1 MDHEN and CDR2 SYDVKM. There are 13 residues in the CDR3. The germline V and J ends were trimmed by 3 bases and 1 base, with 7 bases remaining between them. CDR3 protein: CASSLQNSYEQYF. CDR3 coding DNA: TGTGCCAGCAGTTTGCAGAATTCCTACGAGCAGTACTTC.

The J gene is TRBJ2-1, the V gene TRBV11-3; 7 bases are shared with TRBD1. The CDR3 has 15 amino acids. Germline CDR1 reads SGHNT; CDR2 reads YENEEA. Germline trimming cut 1 base from V and 1 base from J; bases unmatched to any gene: 1. CDR3 amino acids: CASSLGDSSYNEQFF. The DNA of the CDR3 is TGTGCCAGCAGCTTAGGGGACAGTTCCTACAATGAGCAGTTCTTC.

This chain joins TRBV2 and TRBJ2-6; D gene uncertain. V lost 2 bases, J lost 4 bases, and 12 bases lay in between. This CDR3 is 16 amino acids long. The germline V gene encodes CDR1 SNHLY and CDR2 FYNNEI. CDR3 region: CASSESGLWGANVLTF. CDR3 nucleotides: TGTGCCAGCAGTGAATCAGGCCTCTGGGGGGCCAACGTCCTGACTTTC.

The V call is TRBV18, the J call TRBJ1-5; D is undetermined. From germline, CDR1 is KGHSH and CDR2 LQKENI. Trimming took off 4 bases at V and 0 bases at J, with 13 bases between the two ends. This CDR3 is built from 16 residues. The CDR3: CASSLLGGSSNQPQHF. The DNA of the CDR3 is TGTGCCAGCTCACTTTTGGGAGGGAGTAGCAATCAGCCCCAGCATTTT.

CDR3 bases: TGTGCCAGCAACTTATGGGGGTCAGAGACCCAGTACTTC. This encodes CASNLWGSETQYF. The V gene is TRBV2, the J gene TRBJ2-5, with D perhaps being TRBD1 or TRBD2 (5 bases each). V was shortened by 7 bases and J by 4 bases, with 13 bases between the two germline ends. Germline V gives CDR1 SNHLY, CDR2 FYNNEI. The CDR3 contains 13 residues.

This clone was recorded only once. The chain carries TRBV7-8 and TRBJ2-7, with D tentatively TRBD1 (5 bases). The CDR3 covers 14 residues. Trimming left V 10 bases short and J 2 bases short, with 18 bases between. The germline CDR1 and CDR2 sequences are SGHVS and FQNEAQ. The chain's CDR3 is CATQGGVGTYEQYF. The CDR3 DNA reads as TGTGCCACCCAGGGTGGGGTGGGTACCTACGAGCAGTACTTC.

This clone was seen a handful of times. The rearrangement joins TRBV27 to TRBJ2-3; D assignment may be TRBD1 or TRBD2 (5 bases each). Looked up from germline, CDR1 is MNHEY and CDR2 is SMNVEV (reference sequence). CDR3 size: 15 residues. V lost 1 base to trimming and J lost 4 bases, with 12 bases between them. CDR3 loop: CASSLWGSGPDTQYF. As DNA, the CDR3 is TGTGCCAGCAGTTTATGGGGGTCAGGCCCAGATACGCAGTATTTT.

The chain recombines TRBV5-1 with TRBJ1-3; D is unclear. The V gene lost 0 bases and the J gene lost 0 bases, with 7 bases spanning the gap. The CDR3 is made up of 15 amino acids. Looked up from germline, CDR1 is SGHRS and CDR2 is YFSETQ. CDR3 protein: CASSLAAVSGNTIYF. The CDR3 DNA reads TGCGCCAGCAGCTTGGCGGCAGTCTCTGGAAACACCATATATTTT.

The CDR3 is CATSRDRVTGANVLTF. For the CDR3, the DNA is TGTGCCACCAGCAGAGATAGGGTTACTGGGGCCAACGTCCTGACTTTC. The chain couples TRBV15 to TRBJ2-6, with D unresolved. Trimming stripped 0 bases from V and 2 bases from J, with 8 bases between. Germline values: CDR1 LNHNV, CDR2 YYDKDF (reference sequence). The CDR3 covers 16 residues.

The chain is built from TRBV7-9 and TRBJ2-1, with 7 bases that match TRBD1. In germline, CDR1 is SEHNR, CDR2 FQNEAQ (reference sequence). J gave up 8 bases and V 8 bases, and 6 bases lay outside the gene matches. The CDR3 sequence is 12 residues long. DNA for the CDR3: TGTGCCAGCTGTACAGGGGTCTATGAGCAGTTCTTC. It yields the protein CASCTGVYEQFF.

The chain combines TRBV7-6 with TRBJ1-5; 9 nucleotides line up with TRBD1. This CDR3 is 15 amino acids long. Germline-derived CDR1 and CDR2 are SGHVS and FNYEAQ. The V and J ends lost 5 bases and 4 bases, in that order; junction bases with no gene match: 6. DNA of the CDR3: TGTGCCAGCAGCCGCGGACAGGGGTTGAATCAGCCCCAGCATTTT. Amino acids: CASSRGQGLNQPQHF.

The V and J genes are TRBV9 and TRBJ2-2, with 11 bases aligning to TRBD1. With 0 bases clipped from V and 4 bases from J, the junction kept 2 bases outside the gene matches. Germline CDR1 and CDR2: SGDLS and YYNGEE. CDR3 size: 16 residues. CDR3 DNA sequence: TGTGCCAGCAGCGTAGGGGACAGGGGGAGCACCGGGGAGCTGTTTTTT. Translating it yields CASSVGDRGSTGELFF. The full variable domain, rest sourced from reference TRBV9 and TRBJ2-2, is DSGVTQTPKHLITATGQRVTLRCSPRSGDLSVYWYQQSLDQGLQFLIQYYNGEERAKGNILERFSAQQFPDLHSELNLSSLELGDSALYFCASSVGDRGSTGELFFGEGSRLTVL.

The chain couples TRBV7-3 to TRBJ2-1; D not certain. The CDR3 has 15 amino acids. The V gene lost 2 bases and the J gene lost 0 bases, with 8 bases spanning the gap. CDR1 and CDR2 from the germline V gene are SGHTA and FQGTGA. CDR3 bases: TGTGCCAGCAGCTTAGTACCAAGCTCCTACAATGAGCAGTTCTTC. Amino acid sequence: CASSLVPSSYNEQFF.

The gene calls are TRBV9 and TRBJ2-5, with 9 nucleotides matching TRBD2. Trimming at V came to 4 bases and at J to 5 bases, leaving 6 bases not matched to a gene. CDR3 length equals 14 residues. The germline CDR1 and CDR2 sequences are SGDLS and YYNGEE. CDR3 bases: TGTGCCAGCAGCTATAGCGGGAGATGGGAGACCCAGTACTTC. Translating it yields CASSYSGRWETQYF.

The gene calls are TRBV6-6 and TRBJ2-7; D call uncertain. Germline lookup yields CDR1 MNHNY and CDR2 SVGAGI (reference sequence). The CDR3 spans 15 residues. V was shortened by 4 bases and J by 0 bases, with 13 bases between the two germline ends. The CDR3 spells CASSSGEWDSYEQYF. The CDR3 DNA reads as TGTGCCAGCAGTTCGGGTGAGTGGGACTCCTACGAGCAGTACTTC.

The chain couples TRBV5-1 to TRBJ2-7; perhaps TRBD1 as D (8 bases). The germline V gene encodes CDR1 SGHRS and CDR2 YFSETQ. CDR3 size: 15 residues. Trimming left V 4 bases short and J 1 base short, with 15 bases between. CDR3 protein: CASSKTGEGSYEQYF. In nucleotides, the CDR3 is TGCGCCAGCAGCAAGACAGGGGAGGGATCCTACGAGCAGTACTTC.

V gene TRBV4-2 combines with J gene TRBJ2-5; possible D gene TRBD2, 6 bases. Germline V gene data show CDR1 as LGHNA and CDR2 as YNFKEQ. V was clipped by 0 bases and J by 4 bases, with 18 bases between them. The CDR3 has 17 amino acids. CDR3 amino acids: CASSQDTGGVQSETQYF. The CDR3, as DNA: TGTGCCAGCAGCCAAGATACCGGCGGGGTTCAATCAGAGACCCAGTACTTC.

V and J are TRBV19 and TRBJ1-1; D is possibly TRBD1 (6 bases). Per germline, CDR1 LNHDA and CDR2 SQIVND (reference sequence). Trimming took 5 bases from V and 8 from J, leaving 12 bases between them. This CDR3 is 12 amino acids long. This chain's CDR3 is CASSFGGGEAFF. The CDR3 nucleotides are TGTGCCAGTAGTTTCGGAGGGGGAGAAGCTTTCTTT.